These 29 T cell receptor beta chains came from one sample sequenced in a study of vaccination effects on CD4 cells after COVID-19. These receptors' antigens are unknown. TCRdb's copy holds only in-frame clones and misses some; the assay was immunoSEQ multiplex PCR. In the table there are tens of thousands of clones, around 81% of which are singletons. Antigen-specific CD4+ T cells were first expanded with viral peptide pools by the ViraFEST assay and only then sequenced. CD4+ T cells were isolated after nine to ten days of culture. All vaccine recipients tested negative for nucleocapsid antibodies and had never contracted SARS-CoV-2 infection. The starting material was CD4+ T cells from PBMCs cultured with SARS-CoV-2 spike peptides, obtained before COVID-19 vaccination. The receptors shown here come from a human donor who received a COVID-19 vaccine.

The rearrangement links TRBV9 to TRBJ1-1, with no clear D. This CDR3 is built from 14 residues. Germline CDR1 and CDR2: SGDLS and YYNGEE. V shed 0 bases and J shed 1 base, with 7 bases lying between them. The CDR3 DNA sequence: TGTGCCAGCAGCGTAGGAGGGCCGAACACTGAAGCTTTCTTT. It yields the protein CASSVGGPNTEAFF.

The V gene is TRBV11-2, the J gene TRBJ2-1; 12 bases line up with TRBD1. Trimming cost V 4 bases and J 8 bases; bases outside gene matches: 12. From germline, CDR1 is SGHAT and CDR2 FQNNGV. CDR3 length equals 17 residues. DNA of the CDR3: TGTGCCAGCAGCTCCGGGACAGGGGGCTTTGTTGTAGATGAGCAGTTCTTC. It is translated as CASSSGTGGFVVDEQFF. The variable domain in full, with the rest retrieved from reference TRBV11-2 and TRBJ2-1, is EAGVAQSPRYKIIEKRQSVAFWCNPISGHATLYWYQQILGQGPKLLIQFQNNGVVDDSQLPKDRFSAERLKGVDSTLKIQPAKLEDSAVYLCASSSGTGGFVVDEQFFGPGTRLTVL.

The rearrangement links TRBV6-2 or TRBV6-3 to TRBJ1-2; D is unclear. This CDR3 has 16 residues. Germline CDR1 is MNHEY and CDR2 is SVGEGT. Trimming removed 5 bases at V and 5 bases at J, with 21 bases between. CDR3 sequence: CASSPRLTARYYGYTF. Written as DNA, the CDR3 is TGTGCCAGCAGTCCACGACTTACCGCAAGGTATTATGGCTACACCTTC.

This clone has only one observation. This chain connects TRBV4-1 to TRBJ2-7, with D perhaps TRBD2 (7 bases). The CDR3 loop spans 12 amino acids. Germline V gene data show CDR1 as MGHRA and CDR2 as YSYEKL. The CDR3 bases are TGCGCCAGCAGCCAAGATTATAGGGGGGGGCACGTC. The encoded protein is CASSQDYRGGHV.

There are a few counts of this clone. This chain links TRBV7-9 with TRBJ1-2; D is ambiguous. The CDR3 sequence is 14 residues long. Germline-derived CDR1 and CDR2 are SEHNR and FQNEAQ (reference sequence). Trimming pared 2 bases from V and 8 bases from J, leaving 15 bases between. The CDR3 DNA reads TGTGCCAGCAGCTTACGAGGGCCAGGCGGGGGCTACACCTTC. Its protein product is CASSLRGPGGGYTF.

This rearrangement joins TRBV18 to TRBJ1-3, with no clear D. This CDR3 has 15 residues. Trimming stripped 2 bases from V and 0 bases from J, with 8 bases between. Looked up from germline, CDR1 is KGHSH and CDR2 is LQKENI. In DNA, the CDR3 is TGTGCCAGCTCACCAGAGGAGAGCTCTGGAAACACCATATATTTT. Translated: CASSPEESSGNTIYF.

V is TRBV27 and J is TRBJ2-1; the D gene could be TRBD1 or TRBD2 (5 bases each). CDR1 is MNHEY, CDR2 SMNVEV, per germline (reference sequence). The V gene lost 7 bases and the J gene lost 0 bases, with 19 bases spanning the gap. The CDR3 has 17 residues. CDR3 sequence reads: CASTPGPGRLSYNEQFF. Written as DNA, the CDR3 is TGTGCCAGCACCCCGGGGCCGGGGAGACTCTCCTACAATGAGCAGTTCTTC.

Written as DNA, the CDR3 is TGTGCCAGCAGCCAAGATTTCCGGGCGGGGTCGTACCAAGAGACCCAGTACTTC. Protein product: CASSQDFRAGSYQETQYF. This sequence joins TRBV3-1 (or the pseudogene TRBV3-2) and TRBJ2-5, with D possibly TRBD2 on 6 matching bases. CDR1 is LGHDT and CDR2 is YNNKEL in the germline V gene (reference sequence). The CDR3 totals 18 residues. Trimming cost V 0 bases and J 0 bases, with 17 bases left between them.

The chain uses TRBV7-2 and TRBJ2-7; D perhaps matches TRBD2 (6 bases). Trimming took off 5 bases at V and 4 bases at J, with 15 bases between the two ends. The germline gives CDR1 SGHTA, CDR2 FQGNSA. The CDR3 runs 14 residues. CDR3 in amino acids: CASSPQAGNYEQYV. CDR3 in DNA: TGTGCCAGCAGCCCCCAGGCGGGGAATTACGAGCAGTACGTC.

This rearrangement joins TRBV29-1 to TRBJ2-1, with D possibly TRBD1 on 5 matching bases. Trimming cost V 4 bases and J 2 bases, with 9 bases left between them. The CDR3 is 13 residues long. The germline V gene encodes CDR1 SQVTM and CDR2 ANQGSEA. CDR3 sequence reads: CSVGGLPYNEQFF. The CDR3 DNA reads as TGCAGCGTTGGGGGCCTGCCCTACAATGAGCAGTTCTTC.

The table lists this clone with a few counts. The chain recombines TRBV18 with TRBJ1-2; D is possibly TRBD1 (5 bases). Trimming left V 0 bases short and J 4 bases short, with 9 bases between. The CDR3 totals 14 residues. Per the germline V gene, CDR1 is KGHSH and CDR2 is LQKENI. The CDR3 loop is CASSPPGTGYGYTF. The CDR3 bases are TGTGCCAGCTCACCACCGGGGACCGGCTATGGCTACACCTTC.

The CDR3 is CASSLGANEKLFF. CDR3 nucleotide sequence: TGTGCCAGCAGCTTGGGAGCTAATGAAAAACTGTTTTTT. The chain couples TRBV7-9 to TRBJ1-4; D call uncertain. CDR3 length equals 13 residues. Trimming shortened V by 3 bases and J by 3 bases, and 5 bases separated the two germline ends. Per germline, CDR1 SEHNR and CDR2 FQNEAQ (reference sequence).

This clone occurred a few times. The chain recombines TRBV5-6 with TRBJ1-1; 7 bases agree with TRBD1. The CDR3 loop spans 15 amino acids. Germline CDR1 SGHDT, CDR2 YYEEEE. The ends lost 1 base at V and 5 bases at J; junction bases unmatched: 8. The CDR3 coding sequence is TGTGCCAGCAGCTTGTTGGGCAGGGGGAATACTGAAGCTTTCTTT. It yields the protein CASSLLGRGNTEAFF.

The CDR3 reads CASSQEDGKLFF. As DNA, the CDR3 is TGTGCCAGCAGCCAAGAGGATGGAAAACTGTTTTTT. The chain links TRBV3-1 (or the pseudogene TRBV3-2) to TRBJ1-4; D uncertain. The germline CDR1 and CDR2 sequences are LGHDT and YNNKEL (reference sequence). This CDR3 has 12 residues. With 0 bases removed from V and 10 bases from J, the gap between germline ends came to 6 bases.

This clone showed up just a few times. The chain links TRBV7-9 to TRBJ1-2, with 7 bases fitting TRBD1. Germline CDR1 reads SEHNR; CDR2 reads FQNEAQ (reference sequence). The CDR3 consists of 13 residues. The V and J ends lost 2 bases and 6 bases, in that order; junction bases with no gene match: 3. CDR3 in DNA: TGTGCCAGCAGCTTACCAGGGGGTAATGGCTACACCTTC. It translates to CASSLPGGNGYTF.

The gene calls are TRBV5-5 and TRBJ2-1, with 7 positions matching TRBD1. After removal of 4 bases from V and 4 bases from J, the junction contained 8 bases not matched to a gene. Germline V gene data show CDR1 as SGHKS and CDR2 as YYEKEE (reference sequence). The CDR3 loop spans 15 amino acids. CDR3 DNA sequence: TGTGCCAGCAGCGCGATACAGGGGACATACAATGAGCAGTTCTTC. This encodes CASSAIQGTYNEQFF. The full variable domain, with the rest looked up from reference TRBV5-5 and TRBJ2-1, is DAGVTQSPTHLIKTRGQQVTLRCSPISGHKSVSWYQQVLGQGPQFIFQYYEKEERGRGNFPDRFSARQFPNYSSELNVNALLLGDSALYLCASSAIQGTYNEQFFGPGTRLTVL.

This rearrangement joins TRBV21-1 to TRBJ1-1; the table's D call TRBD1 went unverified against the DNA. TRBV21-1 is listed as a pseudogene. This CDR3 region has 12 residues. The CDR3 region has the DNA TGTGCCAGCAGCAAAGAAGGGGCTAGGGCTTTCTTT. The encoded protein is CASSKEGARAFF.

This chain connects TRBV7-3 to TRBJ2-1, with 9 bases that match TRBD1. Germline CDR1 SGHTA, CDR2 FQGTGA. The V segment lost 5 bases and the J segment 13 bases; nucleotides outside the gene matches: 9. The CDR3 extends over 13 amino acids. CDR3 protein: CASSNLDRGVQFF. The DNA for the CDR3 is TGTGCCAGCAGCAACCTTGACAGGGGGGTACAGTTCTTC.

The chain combines TRBV5-1 with TRBJ1-5; weak D call: TRBD1 (5 bases). Germline V gene data show CDR1 as SGHRS and CDR2 as YFSETQ. The length of the CDR3 is 13 residues. Trimming stripped 4 bases from V and 7 bases from J, with 12 bases between. CDR3 nucleotides: TGCGCCAGCAGCCGGGACCTCAACCAGCCCCAGCATTTT. Translating it yields CASSRDLNQPQHF.

The CDR3 bases are TGTGCCAGCAGCTACGGACTAGCGGGGGGAGGCTCCGGGGAGCTGTTTTTT. As protein: CASSYGLAGGGSGELFF. The rearrangement links TRBV7-9 to TRBJ2-2, with 14 bases identical to TRBD2. The CDR3 is made up of 17 amino acids. Germline V gene lookup returns CDR1 SEHNR and CDR2 FQNEAQ (reference sequence). Germline trimming cut 4 bases from V and 6 bases from J; bases unmatched to any gene: 7.

This clone was picked up a small number of times. V gene TRBV6-5 combines with J gene TRBJ1-1, with unresolved D. Per the germline V gene, CDR1 is MNHEY and CDR2 is SVGAGI. V lost 7 bases and J 0 bases, leaving 9 bases between the germline ends. The CDR3 runs to 13 residues. The CDR3 nucleotides read TGTGCCAGCACCGTAGGCATGAACACTGAAGCTTTCTTT. Its translation: CASTVGMNTEAFF.

The chain combines TRBV19 with TRBJ2-5; 15 bases fit TRBD2. V was clipped by 6 bases and J by 4 bases; unmatched bases: 3. Per germline, CDR1 LNHDA and CDR2 SQIVND (reference sequence). The CDR3 consists of 15 residues. CDR3 bases: TGTGCCAGTAGATCGGGACTAGCGGGGGGAGAGACCCAGTACTTC. Its protein product is CASRSGLAGGETQYF.

The chain has TRBV7-9 and TRBJ2-1; weak D call: TRBD2 (6 bases). Trimming took off 5 bases at V and 3 bases at J, with 14 bases between the two ends. The CDR3 loop spans 15 amino acids. Per germline, CDR1 SEHNR and CDR2 FQNEAQ (reference sequence). CDR3 loop: CASSRGTLGYNEQFF. In DNA form, the CDR3 reads TGTGCCAGCAGCCGCGGGACGCTGGGCTACAATGAGCAGTTCTTC. Looking up the rest from reference TRBV7-9 and TRBJ2-1 gives the full variable domain: DTGVSQNPRHKITKRGQNVTFRCDPISEHNRLYWYRQTLGQGPEFLTYFQNEAQLEKSRLLSDRFSAERPKGSFSTLEIQRTEQGDSAMYLCASSRGTLGYNEQFFGPGTRLTVL.

The chain uses TRBV19 and TRBJ1-1, with a weak D call TRBD1 (5 bases). The ends were cut back, 5 bases at V and 0 bases at J, with 7 bases in the middle. This CDR3 region has 13 residues. Germline-derived CDR1 and CDR2 are LNHDA and SQIVND (reference sequence). The CDR3 nucleotides are TGTGCCAGTAGTTCAGGGATGAACACTGAAGCTTTCTTT. It is translated as CASSSGMNTEAFF.

The CDR3 here is CASRTSGGTDTQYF. CDR3 coding DNA: TGCGCCAGCAGAACGAGCGGGGGCACAGATACGCAGTATTTT. The chain combines TRBV5-1 with TRBJ2-3; 7 bases are a match to TRBD2. Trimming removed 5 bases from V and 1 base from J; junction bases left unmatched: 4. The CDR3 runs 14 residues. Germline V gives CDR1 SGHRS, CDR2 YFSETQ.

This chain uses TRBV19 with TRBJ1-1; D might be TRBD1 (6 bases). The germline V gene encodes CDR1 LNHDA and CDR2 SQIVND (reference sequence). This CDR3 spans 21 amino acids. Between the trimmed V and J ends, which lost 4 bases and 7 bases, there was a span of 37 bases. CDR3 in amino acids: CASSKPARSAGARAMGLEAFF. The DNA for the CDR3 is TGTGCCAGTAGTAAACCAGCCCGTTCGGCAGGGGCTAGGGCTATGGGGCTTGAAGCTTTCTTT.

The chain couples TRBV4-3 to TRBJ1-1, with D tentatively TRBD1 (5 bases). Trimming cost V 4 bases and J 1 base, with 16 bases left between them. This CDR3 is built from 16 residues. Germline V gene sequence: CDR1 LGHNA, CDR2 YSLEER. The CDR3, as DNA: TGCGCCAGCAGCCCCTCCCGGTTAAGGGGGAACACTGAAGCTTTCTTT. Protein: CASSPSRLRGNTEAFF.

This clone has just a few counts. The sample contains more than one DNA sequence encoding this CDR3. The V and J genes are TRBV19 and TRBJ1-5; D remains ambiguous. The germline V and J ends were trimmed by 3 bases and 0 bases, with 9 bases remaining between them. The CDR3 has 15 amino acids. CDR1 LNHDA and CDR2 SQIVND come from the germline V gene (reference sequence). CDR3 bases: TGTGCCAGTAGTATTTATGTTTATAGCAATCAGCCCCAGCATTTT. Amino acids: CASSIYVYSNQPQHF.

This clone was seen a handful of times. The gene calls are TRBV18 and TRBJ1-6, with D possibly being TRBD1 (6 bases). V was cut by 3 bases and J by 5 bases, with 11 bases left in between. The CDR3 has 15 amino acids. Germline assignment: CDR1 KGHSH and CDR2 LQKENI. DNA of the CDR3: TGTGCCAGCTCACCGATAACAGGGCATAATTCACCCCTCCACTTT. Translation: CASSPITGHNSPLHF.